This TCR beta chain stems from a study of shared clonotypes between healthy human individuals (dated by TCRdb to the early 2020s). Looking at the study overall: A few men and a couple of women, aged 18 to 49 years, made up the cohort. To estimate repertoire size and how much clonotype sharing occurs between individuals, the study deeply sequenced the blood TCR repertoires of roughly 5 healthy adults. Libraries were prepared and TCR repertoires were sequenced by different laboratories using diverse techniques, in order to increase sequencing depth and limit assay-specific biases. Per donor, leukapheresis produced somewhere between about 0.94 and 9.5 billion PBMCs. Results and caveats for the whole study, not just this receptor: Based on pairwise subsampling, the degree of clonotype sharing among donors was expected to be affected by sequencing depth. Because the study included a small number of donors, the genetic and exposure-history diversity represented was limited. Sampling was limited to blood, and TCR repertoires in tissue likely differ from TCR repertoires in blood.

Healthy HIV-negative adults with no recently reported acute infections or vaccinations were included as donors. All donors were Caucasian adults living in Nashville, Tennessee, USA. For unsorted samples, tens of millions of PBMCs were counted, and genomic DNA was extracted using the QIAamp DNA Blood Mini kit. Blood was collected by leukapheresis, and PBMCs were isolated by Ficoll-Histopaque density gradient centrifugation and then cryopreserved in liquid nitrogen vapor phase. Comments on this clone: What antigen it recognizes has not been identified. Base qualities are not at hand, and no much larger clone is one base apart.

Trimming takes 5 bases from V and 4 bases from J, and the germline ends sit 18 bases apart. The germline V gene (reference sequence) provides CDR1 SEHNR and CDR2 FQNEAQ. The CDR3 has 16 amino acids, counting the end cysteine and phenylalanine. The only DNA kept is the CDR3, 48 bases in frame from the first base. Using the deep immunoSEQ assay, multiplex PCR amplified TCR CDR3 regions from genomic DNA. For each cell subset, the extracted genomic DNA was distributed evenly across all wells of several immunoSEQ 96-well plates, and each plate served as one replicate. Each replicate PCR for unsorted PBMC received approximately 0.3 ug genomic DNA, equal to about 30,000 T cell genomes. Genomic DNA from unsorted PBMC was sequenced over ten immunoSEQ deep assay plates. Purified libraries were measured with a Qubit 3.0 fluorometer, size-checked on a Bioanalyzer 2100, and measured again with the KAPA Library Quantification kit. Every immunoSEQ 96-well plate was sequenced on a separate single-read 150-cycle Illumina NextSeq 550 flow cell. On the study's bioinformatics: Because only junctional sequences without quality scores were contained in the immunoSEQ output, filtering matching that applied to full-length reads could not be performed. To assign V/J genes and CDR3, sequences were annotated against IMGT germline references using PyIR, a Python wrapper for IgBLAST v1.9. Reads with weak V/J assignments (E-value above 1e-6), missing CDR3, stop codons, out-of-frame junctions, or ambiguous translated residues were removed. A V3J clonotype was defined by an identical inferred V gene, J gene, and CDR3 amino acid sequence. Percentage overlap between repertoires was computed as shared unique clonotypes divided by the size of the smaller repertoire. Three approaches were used to assess repertoire richness: RTK rarefaction, the Chao1 estimator, and Recon v2.1 estimates of unobserved clonotypes. The table was pulled from immuneACCESS by TCRdb, which kept in-frame rearrangements only. Such tables lose some clones; where checked, under half of the loss comes from unresolved V genes, and the rest has no known cause. That table gives V, J and clone size, and the DNA gave D and trimming. For this sample the table gives around 500,000 clones, of which 79% were detected only once. The ten top clones hold roughly 12% of the sample.

This clonotype was obtained from a woman between 40 and 50 years old in good health. Some clones in this sample may be carry-over from other donors' samples. Sequencing used PBMCs. The chain uses TRBV7-9 and TRBJ2-1; tentative D gene TRBD2, with 6 bases matching. The bases are TGTGCCAGCAGCACACAAAAAGCGGGTTCGTACAATGAGCAGTTCTTC. It encodes CASSTQKAGSYNEQFF.